The 15 T cell receptor beta chains below all came from one sample that was sequenced in a study of T cell responses to AZD1222 COVID-19 vaccine (dated by TCRdb to the early 2020s). The sample's time point label, decoded: baseline before first vaccination. The treatment or condition tag for this specimen amounts to: meningococcal conjugate vaccine given as trial control. The method was the immunoSEQ multiplex PCR assay. TCRdb mirrors the immuneACCESS table, restricted to in-frame sequences. Some clones are absent from its copies; in checked studies, under half trace to an unresolved V gene, and the reason for the others is unknown. Present in this sample are 90,000 to 130,000 clones, roughly nine tenths of which were seen just once. Jointly, the top ten make up approximately 3.1% of the sample. Source: peripheral blood, taken on day 0 of MenACWY control vaccination. Source of these receptors: an adult in good health.

The chain combines TRBV9 with TRBJ1-5; 8 nucleotides agree with TRBD1. V trimming: 3 bases; J trimming: 0 bases; junction bases outside the gene matches: 5. Germline assignment: CDR1 SGDLS and CDR2 YYNGEE. The CDR3 totals 16 residues. The DNA of the CDR3 is TGTGCCAGCAGCGGCGGACAGGGCTATAGCAATCAGCCCCAGCATTTT. Residues: CASSGGQGYSNQPQHF.

The chain links TRBV4-3 to TRBJ2-7, with D uncertain. This CDR3 has 13 residues. Germline CDR1 LGHNA, CDR2 YSLEER. The germline V and J ends were trimmed by 0 bases and 4 bases, with 7 bases remaining between them. CDR3 DNA sequence: TGCGCCAGCAGCCAAGAGGTGAGATACGAGCAGTACTTC. This sequence encodes CASSQEVRYEQYF.

This clone appeared once. The CDR3 here is CASSPLGPSPLHF. In DNA form, the CDR3 reads TGTGCCAGCAGCCCGTTGGGGCCTTCACCCCTCCACTTT. This rearrangement joins TRBV14 to TRBJ1-6; maybe TRBD1 (5 bases). CDR1 and CDR2 from the germline V gene are SGHDN and FVKESK. CDR3 length: 13 residues. Between the trimmed V and J ends, which lost 4 bases and 9 bases, there was a span of 10 bases.

The table lists this clone with a count of one. The rearrangement joins TRBV7-9 to TRBJ1-3, with 7 positions matching TRBD1. CDR3 length equals 14 residues. In germline, CDR1 is SEHNR, CDR2 FQNEAQ (reference sequence). The V segment lost 5 bases and the J segment 7 bases; nucleotides outside the gene matches: 8. CDR3 sequence: CASSRDSRGNTIYF. For the CDR3, the DNA is TGTGCCAGCAGCCGGGACAGTAGAGGGAACACCATATATTTT. Supplemented by reference TRBV7-9 and TRBJ1-3, the full variable domain reads DTGVSQNPRHKITKRGQNVTFRCDPISEHNRLYWYRQTLGQGPEFLTYFQNEAQLEKSRLLSDRFSAERPKGSFSTLEIQRTEQGDSAMYLCASSRDSRGNTIYFGEGSWLTVV.

The chain has TRBV2 and TRBJ1-1; no clear D gene. V lost 3 bases to trimming and J lost 4 bases, with 9 bases between them. The CDR3 consists of 13 residues. In germline, CDR1 is SNHLY, CDR2 FYNNEI. The CDR3 sequence is CASSEPESTEAFF. As DNA, the CDR3 is TGTGCCAGCAGTGAGCCCGAGTCCACTGAAGCTTTCTTT.

The rearrangement uses TRBV3-1 (or the pseudogene TRBV3-2) and TRBJ1-1; a weak D match, TRBD1 (5 bases). Trimming cost V 5 bases and J 5 bases, with 12 bases left between them. The germline V gene encodes CDR1 LGHDT and CDR2 YNNKEL (reference sequence). This CDR3 spans 13 amino acids. CDR3 sequence reads: CASSWDGGTEAFF. The CDR3 DNA is TGTGCCAGCAGCTGGGACGGGGGGACTGAAGCTTTCTTT.

The chain carries TRBV4-1 and TRBJ1-6; D not certain. CDR3 length equals 15 residues. Per the germline V gene, CDR1 is MGHRA and CDR2 is YSYEKL. Trimming pared 5 bases from V and 0 bases from J, leaving 8 bases between. CDR3 DNA sequence: TGCGCCAGCAGCTCAGAATACTCCTATAATTCACCCCTCCACTTT. It specifies CASSSEYSYNSPLHF.

The chain combines TRBV6-2 or TRBV6-3 with TRBJ2-7; D is unclear. V was shortened by 5 bases and J by 3 bases, with 20 bases between the two germline ends. CDR1 and CDR2 (germline): MNHEY, SVGEGT. This CDR3 is 16 amino acids long. CDR3 residues: CASSGFGDLNYYEQYF. The CDR3 DNA is TGTGCCAGCAGTGGGTTCGGAGACTTAAACTACTACGAGCAGTACTTC.

This clone turned up a few times. V is TRBV7-9 and J is TRBJ1-4, with a tentative D call TRBD1 (6 bases). Per germline, CDR1 SEHNR and CDR2 FQNEAQ (reference sequence). There are 16 residues in the CDR3. The V end was cut by 1 base, the J end by 6 bases, with 15 bases between. CDR3 amino acids: CASSLGFRGTDEKLFF. CDR3 DNA: TGTGCCAGCAGCTTAGGTTTTAGGGGGACGGATGAAAAACTGTTTTTT.

This clone appeared a few times. This specimen includes other DNA sequences encoding the same CDR3. The chain carries TRBV5-6 and TRBJ2-2; D is undetermined. V lost 0 bases and J lost 4, with 4 bases in between. The CDR3 runs 13 residues. Germline CDR1 is SGHDT and CDR2 is YYEEEE. The CDR3 DNA is TGTGCCAGCAGCTTGGGTGGCACCGGGGAGCTGTTTTTT. This translates into CASSLGGTGELFF.

The CDR3 reads CASSLDRGAQYF. DNA of the CDR3: TGTGCCAGCAGTCTTGACAGGGGGGCGCAGTATTTT. V usage is TRBV2 and J usage is TRBJ2-3; 9 bases fit TRBD1. Germline V gene sequence: CDR1 SNHLY, CDR2 FYNNEI. The junction had 4 bases not matched to a gene; V was cut back by 5 bases and J by 10 bases. The CDR3 has 12 amino acids.

The V call is TRBV27, the J call TRBJ1-1; 8 positions agree with TRBD1. This CDR3 contains 16 residues. The V gene's germline CDR1 is MNHEY and CDR2 SMNVEV (reference sequence). V shed 8 bases and J 1 base; nucleotides not matched to a gene: 12. The CDR3 is CASYISQGARNTEAFF. The CDR3 DNA reads TGTGCCAGCTATATCAGTCAGGGGGCGAGGAACACTGAAGCTTTCTTT.

This chain connects TRBV11-3 to TRBJ2-2; tentative D call: TRBD2 (6 bases). Germline-derived CDR1 and CDR2 are SGHNT and YENEEA. V was cut by 3 bases and J by 3 bases, with 11 bases left in between. The CDR3 runs to 15 residues. The CDR3 region is CASSLRGTDTGELFF. The CDR3 bases are TGTGCCAGCAGCTTGCGGGGAACCGACACCGGGGAGCTGTTTTTT.

The chain combines TRBV24-1 with TRBJ2-3; TRBD1 matches at 7 bases. Unmatched junction bases numbered 9, after V lost 10 bases and J lost 0 bases. Germline CDR1 is KGHDR and CDR2 is SFDVKD. The CDR3 has 15 residues. The CDR3 coding sequence is TGTGCCACTACGCCCCCGGGACAGAGCACAGATACGCAGTATTTT. Translating gives CATTPPGQSTDTQYF.

This chain uses TRBV12-3 or TRBV12-4 with TRBJ1-3; the D is unclear. Trimming cost V 1 base and J 6 bases, with 7 bases left between them. There are 13 residues in the CDR3. The DNA for the CDR3 is TGTGCCAGCAGTTTAGGGGGAGAAAACACCATATATTTT. Its protein product is CASSLGGENTIYF.